This T cell receptor beta chain stems from a study of blood T cell repertoires in COVID-19 (dated by TCRdb to 2018 to 2021). General notes on the study: Samples from collaborators originated in the United States, Italy and Spain and spanned both the acute and convalescent phases of COVID-19. A freely available public database, intended as a resource for researchers studying the immune response to SARS-CoV-2, is where the repertoires were released. The sample metadata nearly always contained a de-identified subject ID, COVID-19 status, age in years and sex. Deeply sampled blood TCRbeta repertoires from subjects exposed to, actively infected with, or recovered from COVID-19 were included in the dataset. Samples came from the ongoing ImmuneRACE study (first 160 participants) plus 1,254 subjects from 6 global collaborators. Where HLA class I and class II types were available, the types were taken from metadata supplied by the sample provider, not from assay-based typing. The prospective study material was composed of cDNA or gDNA derived from T cells, B-cell-depleted T cells, or PBMCs.

One collaborating source in Seattle enrolled patients while the patients were actively infected and followed the patients over time throughout the course of disease. Whole blood was collected in K2EDTA tubes by collaborating institutions according to the institutions' own protocols. Collaborator samples were shipped for TCRbeta analysis as frozen whole blood, isolated PBMCs, or DNA extracted from either sample type. This clone was counted a few times. Its antigen target is currently unknown. No base quality values were provided; no much bigger clone lies one nucleotide off. Unmatched junction bases come to 21, with V trimmed by 7 bases and J by 7 bases. The CDR3 spans 18 residues, from the cysteine through the phenylalanine. The DNA shown is the 54-base CDR3, in frame from base 1. CDR1 and CDR2 are read off the germline V gene as SNHLY and FYNNEI. Results the study describes overall, beyond this receptor: Clinical and demographic metadata were provided uncurated, with the amount varying by source and participant.

TCRbeta CDR3 regions were amplified from genomic DNA using the immunoSEQ Assay, a bias-controlled multiplex PCR. Per the source publication's procedure: The number of nucleated cells in each sample was estimated from the amplification of reference gene primers within the assay. Sequence reads were collapsed and filtered to measure the absolute abundance of every unique TCRbeta CDR3 rearrangement. Productive Simpson clonality was computed per sample as the square root of Simpson's diversity index over productive rearrangements. Imported from immuneACCESS, the table was reduced by TCRdb to in-frame sequences with V and J called. These copies leave out some clones; in studies compared against another copy, an unresolved V gene accounts for under half, and the cause of the remainder is not known. The DNA gave D and trimming, while V, J and clone size come from that table. The sample table records about 180,000 clones; roughly 80% of these occur just once. Approximately 8% of the sample goes to the ten largest clones.

The chain employs TRBV2 and TRBJ1-2, with 10 bases in between that match TRBD1. The receptor was derived from a woman aged 70-85 years with COVID-19, enrolled during active disease. Source material: peripheral blood. The encoded CDR3 is CASTGDRGRSNPHSGYTF. DNA sequence: TGTGCCAGCACCGGAGACAGGGGGCGGTCCAACCCCCATTCTGGCTACACCTTC.